The 4 T cell receptor beta chains reported below all come from one sample, sequenced in a study of cytomegalovirus exposure and HLA in healthy donors. PCR amplification relied on 60 Vbeta primers (plus 13 Jbeta primers). Sequencing was performed with immunoSEQ multiplex PCR; in TCRdb, only in-frame clones are kept and a portion is missing. The table has about 110,000 clones, about two thirds seen once. The sample taken for sequencing was PBMCs. The origin of the receptors is a female donor in good health and CMV-seronegative.

The genes are TRBV2 and TRBJ1-1; 9 nucleotides align to TRBD1. The CDR3 sequence is 15 residues long. Losses at the gene ends were 4 bases for V and 5 bases for J; bases not matched to a gene: 8. Germline loops: CDR1 SNHLY, CDR2 FYNNEI. The CDR3 DNA reads TGTGCCAGCAGTGCTGACAGGGGGGTACGTACTGAAGCTTTCTTT. Protein sequence: CASSADRGVRTEAFF.

As for this clone: A junction end diverges from the germline sequence, so it may reflect a read error. CDR3 bases: TGTGCCTGGATAGGCGGGAGTCTTCACTTC. Amino acid sequence: CAWIGGSLHF. The chain has TRBV30 and TRBJ2-7, with TRBD2 matching 7 bases. This CDR3 contains 10 residues. Germline CDR1 and CDR2: GTSNPN and SVGIG (reference sequence).

The chain employs TRBV27 and TRBJ2-1; TRBD1 matches 7 bases. Germline assignment: CDR1 MNHEY and CDR2 SMNVEV (reference sequence). This CDR3 is 15 amino acids long. J gave up 3 bases and V 2 bases, and 4 bases lay outside the gene matches. The chain's CDR3 is CASSLTGAGYNEQFF. The CDR3 region has the DNA TGTGCCAGCAGTTTAACAGGGGCAGGCTACAATGAGCAGTTCTTC.

This clone was seen more than once but under ten times. The chain combines TRBV30 with TRBJ2-6; 7 positions match TRBD1. Germline-derived CDR1 and CDR2 are GTSNPN and SVGIG (reference sequence). Germline trimming cut 7 bases from V and 1 base from J; bases unmatched to any gene: 7. There are 15 residues in the CDR3. DNA of the CDR3: TGTGCCTTAGGGGGCGGATGGTCTGGGGCCAACGTCCTGACTTTC. Translating it yields CALGGGWSGANVLTF.